The rows below give T cell receptor beta chains drawn from one sample of a study of blood T cell repertoires in COVID-19. Measured with immunoSEQ multiplex PCR; TCRdb has only the in-frame clones, and not every one. The sample lists 350,000 to 400,000 clones, roughly nine tenths seen once, with 1.7% in the top ten. The sequencing sample was made of PBMCs or T cells enriched from blood (not recorded which). The receptors originated from a woman aged 30 to 39 who had recovered from COVID-19. Both conserved end residues are part of each CDR3. The D gene is left open where the match is weak. Clone size is shown for a subset of rows, as once, few, many or a class of expanded clone.

DNA: TGTGCCAGCAGCTCACAGCTACTCTATGGCTACACCTTC; CDR3: CASSSQLLYGYTF; D: .; J: TRBJ1-2; V: TRBV5-6; size: .
DNA: TGTGCCATCAGTGAGACAGGGGGAGGGAATTCACCCCTCCACTTT; CDR3: CAISETGGGNSPLHF; D: TRBD1; J: TRBJ1-6; V: TRBV10-3; size: .
DNA: TGTGCCAGCAGCCAAGCCGGCGGGACCTACGAGCAGTACTTC; CDR3: CASSQAGGTYEQYF; D: .; J: TRBJ2-7; V: TRBV3-1/TRBV3-2; size: few
DNA: TGTGCCAGCTCACCCATCAGGCGCGATTCACCCCTCCACTTT; CDR3: CASSPIRRDSPLHF; D: .; J: TRBJ1-6; V: TRBV18; size: .
DNA: TGTGCCAGCAGCTTGACAGACTTTACTAATGAAAAACTGTTTTTT; CDR3: CASSLTDFTNEKLFF; D: .; J: TRBJ1-4; V: TRBV7-8; size: .
DNA: TGTGCCAGCAGCCCCGGAAAGCGGGTTTACACAGATACGCAGTATTTT; CDR3: CASSPGKRVYTDTQYF; D: .; J: TRBJ2-3; V: TRBV7-2; size: once
DNA: TGTGCCACCAGCAGTCTGGGGGGGAGGACCAGCTCCTACAATGAGCAGTTCTTC; CDR3: CATSSLGGRTSSYNEQFF; D: TRBD2; J: TRBJ2-1; V: TRBV15; size: .
DNA: TGTGCCTGCCTGACAGGGCAGGTCTACAATGAGCAGTTCTTC; CDR3: CACLTGQVYNEQFF; D: TRBD1; J: TRBJ2-1; V: TRBV30; size: .
DNA: TGTGCCAGCAGTTCCCTGGGACAGCAGACCAATGAAAAACTGTTTTTT; CDR3: CASSSLGQQTNEKLFF; D: TRBD1; J: TRBJ1-4; V: TRBV28; size: .
DNA: TGTGCCAGCAGCTTGCTACAGGGGGCCAACAATGAGCAGTTCTTC; CDR3: CASSLLQGANNEQFF; D: TRBD1; J: TRBJ2-1; V: TRBV5-4; size: .
DNA: TGTGCCAGCAGTCCGTACCAGGGATCAGAGGAGCAGTACTTC; CDR3: CASSPYQGSEEQYF; D: .; J: TRBJ2-7; V: TRBV28; size: .
DNA: TGTGCCAGTAGTATTTCAGATTATAGCAATCAGCCCCAGCATTTT; CDR3: CASSISDYSNQPQHF; D: .; J: TRBJ1-5; V: TRBV19; size: once
DNA: TGTGCCAGCAAAAGACAGGGTTTTATTTACGAGCAGTACTTC; CDR3: CASKRQGFIYEQYF; D: TRBD1; J: TRBJ2-7; V: TRBV27; size: .
DNA: TGTGCCAGCAGTTACTCCCCAATGAGCAATCAGCCCCAGCATTTT; CDR3: CASSYSPMSNQPQHF; D: .; J: TRBJ1-5; V: TRBV6-2/TRBV6-3; size: .
DNA: TGTGCCAGCAGCCCCCGACTAGCGGGTTATGAGCAGTTCTTC; CDR3: CASSPRLAGYEQFF; D: TRBD2; J: TRBJ2-1; V: TRBV7-9; size: once
DNA: TGTGCCATCACTGCAGGGGTCGTTCATTATGGCTACACCTTC; CDR3: CAITAGVVHYGYTF; D: .; J: TRBJ1-2; V: TRBV10-3; size: .
DNA: TGTGCCAGCAGTTGGCAGAGACAGGGGTATAATGAAAAACTGTTTTTT; CDR3: CASSWQRQGYNEKLFF; D: TRBD1; J: TRBJ1-4; V: TRBV6-5; size: .
DNA: TGTGCCAGCAGTGATTTACTAGCGGCCTCCTACACAGATACGCAGTATTTT; CDR3: CASSDLLAASYTDTQYF; D: TRBD2; J: TRBJ2-3; V: TRBV6-1; size: .
DNA: TGTGCCCGGGGGGCAGGGGGGACCGGGGAGCTGTTTTTT; CDR3: CARGAGGTGELFF; D: .; J: TRBJ2-2; V: TRBV30; size: .
DNA: TGTGCCAGCAGCGTGGGACTGAGGACTGAAGCTTTCTTT; CDR3: CASSVGLRTEAFF; D: .; J: TRBJ1-1; V: TRBV9; size: .
DNA: TGCGCCAGCAGCCAAGACTTGGTCCTTCCTACCAGGGACTATGGCTACACCTTC; CDR3: CASSQDLVLPTRDYGYTF; D: .; J: TRBJ1-2; V: TRBV4-3; size: .
DNA: TGTGCCAGTAGTATAGGTCACGGGTACAATGAGCAGTTCTTC; CDR3: CASSIGHGYNEQFF; D: .; J: TRBJ2-1; V: TRBV19; size: .
DNA: TGTGCCAGCAGCTTATTTGGGAGTAGCAATCAGCCCCAGCATTTT; CDR3: CASSLFGSSNQPQHF; D: .; J: TRBJ1-5; V: TRBV7-9; size: few
DNA: TGCGCCAGCAGCTTAACGGGGTGGGCGGATACGCAGTATTTT; CDR3: CASSLTGWADTQYF; D: .; J: TRBJ2-3; V: TRBV5-1; size: .
DNA: TGTGCCAGCAGCCCGTTGACAGGGGGCGAGCAGTACTTC; CDR3: CASSPLTGGEQYF; D: TRBD1; J: TRBJ2-7; V: TRBV11-2; size: .
DNA: TGTGCCAGCAGTGGAGAAATCAGGGTGACGAAGGCCTACGAGCAGTACTTC; CDR3: CASSGEIRVTKAYEQYF; D: .; J: TRBJ2-7; V: TRBV6-1; size: .
DNA: TGTGCCAGCAGTGTAGGGGCAGGGATGAACACTGAAGCTTTCTTT; CDR3: CASSVGAGMNTEAFF; D: .; J: TRBJ1-1; V: TRBV2; size: .
DNA: TGTGCCAGCAGCGTAGATGGGCCGGGAAACACCATATATTTT; CDR3: CASSVDGPGNTIYF; D: .; J: TRBJ1-3; V: TRBV9; size: .
DNA: TGCGCCAGCAGCCACCCCCCGGGACTGGCTGAAGCTTTCTTT; CDR3: CASSHPPGLAEAFF; D: .; J: TRBJ1-1; V: TRBV4-1; size: .
DNA: TGTGCCAGCAGCTTAACGGGGTCGGGTGAAAAACTGTTTTTT; CDR3: CASSLTGSGEKLFF; D: .; J: TRBJ1-4; V: TRBV7-2; size: .
DNA: TGTGCCAGCAGCTTAGCGGGGGAAAGCTCCTACAATGAGCAGTTCTTC; CDR3: CASSLAGESSYNEQFF; D: TRBD2; J: TRBJ2-1; V: TRBV7-3; size: .
DNA: TGTGCCAGCACCCCAGCAGGGTCTCGTGAAGCTTTCTTT; CDR3: CASTPAGSREAFF; D: .; J: TRBJ1-1; V: TRBV28; size: once
DNA: TGTGCCAGCAGCCACATAGCGGGGGGCCCTCTATCCTACGAGCAGTACTTC; CDR3: CASSHIAGGPLSYEQYF; D: TRBD2; J: TRBJ2-7; V: TRBV7-2; size: .
DNA: TGTGCCAGTTACTCGGCACAGGGGAGGACTGAAGCTTTCTTT; CDR3: CASYSAQGRTEAFF; D: TRBD1; J: TRBJ1-1; V: TRBV19; size: .
DNA: TGTGCCAGCAGTTACGCGGCCGGGGGAACTGAAGCTTTCTTT; CDR3: CASSYAAGGTEAFF; D: .; J: TRBJ1-1; V: TRBV6-2/TRBV6-3; size: few
DNA: TGTGCCAGCAGTTTACTAGGAGATTACTACTTC; CDR3: CASSLLGDYYF; D: .; J: TRBJ2-4; V: TRBV12-3/TRBV12-4; size: .
DNA: TGCAGCGTTGGTTATTTTCGGAGCGGCGGCAACGTCCTGACTTTC; CDR3: CSVGYFRSGGNVLTF; D: .; J: TRBJ2-6; V: TRBV29-1; size: .
DNA: TGCGCCAGCAGCCATTATATGAACACTGAAGCTTTCTTT; CDR3: CASSHYMNTEAFF; D: .; J: TRBJ1-1; V: TRBV4-1; size: .
DNA: TGTGCCAGCAGCTCGGGGACAGGGGGCAGAGAGCAGTACTTC; CDR3: CASSSGTGGREQYF; D: TRBD1; J: TRBJ2-7; V: TRBV11-1; size: .
DNA: TGTGCCAGCAGACAGGAGTTGAATGAAAAACTGTTTTTT; CDR3: CASRQELNEKLFF; D: .; J: TRBJ1-4; V: TRBV6-5; size: .
DNA: TGTGCCAGCTCACCTCGAACAGGGGGCGGCACTGAAGCTTTCTTT; CDR3: CASSPRTGGGTEAFF; D: TRBD1; J: TRBJ1-1; V: TRBV18; size: .
DNA: TGTGCCAGCAGTCCTTCCCTGAGGTTGGGGGGGAGCTCCTACGAGCAGTACTTC; CDR3: CASSPSLRLGGSSYEQYF; D: TRBD2; J: TRBJ2-7; V: TRBV27; size: .
DNA: TGTGCCAGCAGGAAGGTGGGGGGGCCTCCCGGGGAGCTGTTTTTT; CDR3: CASRKVGGPPGELFF; D: .; J: TRBJ2-2; V: TRBV2; size: .
DNA: TGTGCCAGTAGTCGGGGAGGGCCCTCTGGAAACACCATATATTTT; CDR3: CASSRGGPSGNTIYF; D: .; J: TRBJ1-3; V: TRBV19; size: .
DNA: TGCGCCAGCAGCCAAGATGGGACAACCTACAATGAGCAGTTCTTC; CDR3: CASSQDGTTYNEQFF; D: .; J: TRBJ2-1; V: TRBV4-3; size: .
DNA: TGTGCCAGTAACCCGACAGGGAGGACTGAAGCTTTCTTT; CDR3: CASNPTGRTEAFF; D: TRBD1; J: TRBJ1-1; V: TRBV19; size: .
DNA: TGTGCCAGCAGCTTGGGCCCGGCGCGGGAAAAACTGTTTTTT; CDR3: CASSLGPAREKLFF; D: .; J: TRBJ1-4; V: TRBV5-6; size: .
DNA: TGTGCCAGCTCACCTAAGAACACCGGGGAGCTGTTTTTT; CDR3: CASSPKNTGELFF; D: .; J: TRBJ2-2; V: TRBV18; size: .
DNA: TGTGCCAGTAGATGGGACAGAAACAATGAGCAGTTCTTC; CDR3: CASRWDRNNEQFF; D: TRBD1; J: TRBJ2-1; V: TRBV19; size: once
DNA: TGTGCCAGCAGCAGAGGGACTAGCGGGGTGAAACCCTACGAGCAGTACTTC; CDR3: CASSRGTSGVKPYEQYF; D: TRBD2; J: TRBJ2-7; V: TRBV3-1/TRBV3-2; size: .
DNA: TGTGCCAGCAGCATAGGGGGGAACACCGGGGAGCTGTTTTTT; CDR3: CASSIGGNTGELFF; D: .; J: TRBJ2-2; V: TRBV5-8; size: few
DNA: TGTGCCAGCAGCCAAGTTAGCGGGGATGAAAAACTGTTTTTT; CDR3: CASSQVSGDEKLFF; D: .; J: TRBJ1-4; V: TRBV3-1/TRBV3-2; size: .
DNA: TGTGCCAGCAGCTCCCGACTAGCGGGCTCCTACAATGAGCAGTTCTTC; CDR3: CASSSRLAGSYNEQFF; D: TRBD2; J: TRBJ2-1; V: TRBV9; size: .
DNA: TGTGCCAGCAGCTTGGAGGGGCTGGCCACTGAAGCTTTCTTT; CDR3: CASSLEGLATEAFF; D: .; J: TRBJ1-1; V: TRBV5-4; size: .
DNA: TGTGCCAGCAGTGAAGTATCAGTACCGGGGTACGAGCAGTACTTC; CDR3: CASSEVSVPGYEQYF; D: .; J: TRBJ2-7; V: TRBV2; size: .
DNA: TGTGCCAGCAGTAAACCGGGACAGGGAGACAATGAGCAGTTCTTC; CDR3: CASSKPGQGDNEQFF; D: TRBD1; J: TRBJ2-1; V: TRBV6-5; size: .
DNA: TGTGCCAGCAGTTACTCGCGCCGCGGACAGTTGAACACTGAAGCTTTCTTT; CDR3: CASSYSRRGQLNTEAFF; D: .; J: TRBJ1-1; V: TRBV6-2/TRBV6-3; size: .
DNA: TGTGCCAGCTCACGGGGACAGGGAGGGACTTACAACTATGGCTACACCTTC; CDR3: CASSRGQGGTYNYGYTF; D: TRBD1; J: TRBJ1-2; V: TRBV18; size: .
DNA: TGTGCCACCAGACTAGCAGCGACCTACGAGCAGTACTTC; CDR3: CATRLAATYEQYF; D: .; J: TRBJ2-7; V: TRBV15; size: .
DNA: TGCGCCAGCAGCTTGTATGACGGGGGGGCCCCGGAGACCCAGTACTTC; CDR3: CASSLYDGGAPETQYF; D: TRBD2; J: TRBJ2-5; V: TRBV5-1; size: .